This entry features one T cell receptor (beta chain) sequence. Its antigen is undetermined. This specimen comes from a study of cytomegalovirus exposure and HLA in healthy donors. The V gene end was trimmed by 6 bases and the J gene end by 4 bases; junction bases not matched to a gene: 6. Germline V gene lookup returns CDR1 LGHNA and CDR2 YSLEER. CDR3 size: 15 residues. In the PCR, 60 Vbeta and 13 Jbeta primers were used. Produced via immunoSEQ multiplex PCR; TCRdb's table is partial and in-frame only. The sample holds about 120,000 clones; around 80% are singletons and the top ten take roughly 2.5%. Findings and limits, study-wide: Several top significant clusters appeared, in a later analysis, to be linked to common viral pathogens.

Source material: PBMCs. The receptor comes from a female donor in good health and CMV-seronegative. This sequence joins TRBV4-3 and TRBJ2-3, with 11 bases fitting TRBD2. The CDR3: CASSISGGAADTQYF. CDR3 DNA sequence: TGCGCCAGCAGTATTAGCGGGGGGGCAGCAGATACGCAGTATTTT.